This T cell receptor beta chain derives from a study of blood T cell repertoires in COVID-19. Sequenced by immunoSEQ multiplex PCR; TCRdb stores in-frame clones only, minus some. The sample has almost 70,000 clones; roughly nine tenths are singletons. Germline loops: CDR1 SGHDT, CDR2 YYEEEE. The CDR3 runs 17 residues. Trimming cost V 0 bases and J 4 bases, with 19 bases left between them. V gene TRBV5-6 combines with J gene TRBJ1-1; weak D call: TRBD1 (5 bases). The sequencing input was peripheral blood. This receptor was taken from a woman aged 45-65 years with active COVID-19. The CDR3 DNA reads TGTGCCAGCAGCTTGGCCTCGACAGTACTGTTGGGCACTGAAGCTTTCTTT. It encodes CASSLASTVLLGTEAFF.